This entry lists 9 T cell receptor beta chains sequenced from one sample in a study of CD8 T cells in ankylosing spondylitis. TCRdb re-derived calls from the 5' RACE reads in MiXCR, one entry per CDR3 protein. This table has about 100,000 distinct CDR3 sequences, 8.8% appearing once. Source material: blood, either unsorted or a sorted T cell fraction (not recorded which). Every receptor here comes from a male donor with ankylosing spondylitis or in good health (not recorded which).

The chain links TRBV9 to TRBJ2-3, with D perhaps TRBD1 (6 bases). CDR1 and CDR2 (germline): SGDLS, YYNGEE. Trimming removed 5 bases at V and 2 bases at J, with 18 bases between. The CDR3 is 16 residues long. In nucleotides, the CDR3 is TGTGCCAGCAGTCGTGAGGACAGAGCCTACACAGATACGCAGTATTTT. This encodes CASSREDRAYTDTQYF.

In its sample, this clonotype was seen many times. The chain recombines TRBV30 with TRBJ1-2; 7 bases are shared with TRBD1. CDR1 and CDR2 (germline): GTSNPN, SVGIG (reference sequence). The ends lost 1 base at V and 5 bases at J; junction bases unmatched: 4. CDR3 length: 13 amino acids. The CDR3 sequence: CAWSAQGVYGYTF. The CDR3 region has the DNA TGTGCCTGGAGTGCCCAGGGGGTGTATGGCTACACCTTC. The variable domain in full, completed from reference TRBV30 and TRBJ1-2, reads SQTIHQWPATLVQPVGSPLSLECTVEGTSNPNLYWYRQAAGRGLQLLFYSVGIGQISSEVPQNLSASRPQDRQFILSSKKLLLSDSGFYLCAWSAQGVYGYTFGSGTRLTVV.

This clonotype was found many times. V usage is TRBV5-1 and J usage is TRBJ2-3; 7 nucleotides line up with TRBD1. The CDR3 sequence is 16 residues long. The V gene's germline CDR1 is SGHRS and CDR2 YFSETQ. The V gene end was trimmed by 0 bases and the J gene end by 4 bases; junction bases not matched to a gene: 8. The CDR3 DNA follows: TGCGCCAGCAGCTTGGTGGGGACAGATCGGGCAGATACGCAGTATTTT. This sequence encodes CASSLVGTDRADTQYF.

This clonotype was observed many times. J is TRBJ2-1 and V is TRBV3-1; D may match TRBD1 or TRBD2 (5 bases each). This CDR3 is 13 amino acids long. Germline V gene sequence: CDR1 LGHDT, CDR2 YNNKEL (reference sequence). V lost 1 base, J lost 10 bases, and 11 bases lay in between. The CDR3 coding sequence is TGTGCCAGCAGCCAAGCCGGGGCCGTAGAGCAGTTCTTC. Amino acids: CASSQAGAVEQFF.

This clonotype was detected many times. The rearrangement links TRBV29-1 to TRBJ2-3, with 10 bases matching TRBD2. With 2 bases clipped from V and 0 bases from J, the junction kept 2 bases outside the gene matches. Per germline, CDR1 SQVTM and CDR2 ANQGSEA. The CDR3 has 15 residues. CDR3 nucleotides: TGCAGCGTTGAAAAAGCGGGGGGGAGCACAGATACGCAGTATTTT. As protein: CSVEKAGGSTDTQYF.

This clonotype was detected many times. The chain is built from TRBV7-9 and TRBJ2-1; D is undetermined. The germline V gene encodes CDR1 SEHNR and CDR2 FQNEAQ (reference sequence). The CDR3 is 16 amino acids. Trimming stripped 4 bases from V and 1 base from J, with 14 bases between. In nucleotides, the CDR3 is TGTGCCAGCAGCTCCGCTGGAGCCAGATCCTACAATGAGCAGTTCTTC. Translating gives CASSSAGARSYNEQFF.

This clonotype was seen at least ten times. The V and J genes are TRBV4-1 and TRBJ2-1, with 8 bases lining up with TRBD2. The CDR3 is made up of 13 amino acids. CDR1 MGHRA and CDR2 YSYEKL come from the germline V gene. The V segment lost 8 bases and the J segment 9 bases; nucleotides outside the gene matches: 9. CDR3 residues: CASAGGGPGEQFF. The CDR3 DNA reads TGCGCCAGCGCAGGCGGGGGGCCGGGTGAGCAGTTCTTC.

This clonotype was detected many times. This rearrangement joins TRBV28 to TRBJ2-3; no firm D call. Germline V CDR1 and CDR2: MDHEN, SYDVKM. Trimming removed 3 bases from V and 7 bases from J, with 11 bases in between. The CDR3 loop spans 13 amino acids. CDR3 sequence reads: CASSFSPAYTQYF. Written as DNA, the CDR3 is TGTGCCAGCAGTTTTAGTCCGGCCTATACGCAGTATTTT.

This clonotype showed up many times. The V gene is TRBV5-1, the J gene TRBJ2-7; no clear D gene. CDR3 size: 13 residues. V was cut by 5 bases and J by 1 base, with 10 bases left in between. Germline V lookup: CDR1 SGHRS, CDR2 YFSETQ. The CDR3 nucleotides are TGCGCCAGCAGTACTGACGGGTCCTACGAGCAGTACTTC. This translates into CASSTDGSYEQYF. Together with reference TRBV5-1 and TRBJ2-7, the CDR3 gives the full variable domain: KAGVTQTPRYLIKTRGQQVTLSCSPISGHRSVSWYQQTPGQGLQFLFEYFSETQRNKGNFPGRFSGRQFSNSRSEMNVSTLELGDSALYLCASSTDGSYEQYFGPGTRLTVT.